The next 2 T cell receptor beta chains were all read from a single sample in a study of identical twins (dated by TCRdb to 2016 to 2017). Library creation used 5' RACE. The sequencer was an Illumina HiSeq 2000. TCRdb ran its own pipeline on the public reads, namely fastp trimming at Q25 and MiXCR clone calling, and kept in-frame beta chains. Each record represents a unique CDR3 protein, reported with the most common genes and DNA among its rows. This sample is represented by roughly 1.6 million distinct CDR3 sequences; around a third of them were singletons. Jointly, the top ten make up approximately 0.25% of the sample. Sequenced material: cord blood. The receptors originated from a newborn girl in good health.

This clonotype was counted between two and nine times. The gene calls are TRBV20-1 and TRBJ2-3; 7 bases align to TRBD2. The germline gives CDR1 DFQATT, CDR2 SNEGSKA (reference sequence). The junction had 14 bases not matched to a gene; V was cut back by 0 bases and J by 8 bases. The CDR3 extends over 16 amino acids. CDR3 DNA: TGCAGTGCTAGAGATCCGACTAGCTCTTATGTATTTACGCAGTATTTT. Its protein is CSARDPTSSYVFTQYF.

A word on this clonotype: The missing conserved phenylalanine or tryptophan at the end of this CDR3 makes a read error likely. The chain joins TRBV10-3 to TRBJ2-4, with unresolved D. The J call is in doubt because the DNA end fits TRBJ2-5 better. The CDR3 is 14 amino acids. Germline loops: CDR1 ENHRY, CDR2 SYGVKD. This CDR3 is CAISESSGVETQYL. CDR3 nucleotide sequence: TGTGCCATCAGTGAGTCGAGTGGGGTGGAGACCCAGTACTTA.